This is a list of T cell receptor beta chains from one sample in a study of blood T cell repertoires in COVID-19. Profiled with immunoSEQ multiplex PCR; TCRdb holds only in-frame clones, not every one. This sample yields about 150,000 clones, of which around nine tenths are seen a single time; 5% belongs to the top ten. Source material: peripheral blood. These receptors were collected from a human donor in a cohort sampled during active COVID-19. The conserved cysteine and the conserved F or W are not part of the CDR3 here. D genes are given only for firm matches.

j_gene,v_gene,d_gene,CDR3aa
TRBJ2-5,TRBV10-3,TRBD2,AISDNPGGPETQY
TRBJ1-5,TRBV3-1/TRBV3-2,-,ASSREFGNQPQH
TRBJ2-4,TRBV29-1,TRBD1,SVEGDRGNIQY
TRBJ1-2,TRBV15,-,ATSRVASRGYT
TRBJ2-3,TRBV9,TRBD2,ASSVGTSGNPDTQY
TRBJ1-1,TRBV24-1,-,ATSGAGRTEAF
TRBJ2-7,TRBV12-3/TRBV12-4,-,ASSPRYEQY
TRBJ2-7,TRBV2,TRBD1,ASSPTPGQGPYEQY
TRBJ1-5,TRBV5-5,TRBD1,ASSPIRGSNQPQH
TRBJ2-5,TRBV12-3/TRBV12-4,-,ASSFVEGTQY
TRBJ1-5,TRBV4-3,-,ASSPGAGGNQPQH
TRBJ1-6,TRBV30,TRBD1,AWSEGQDNSPLH
TRBJ1-4,TRBV28,TRBD1,ASSVTGTGLRKLF
TRBJ2-7,TRBV27,TRBD2,ASSSSGSAYEQY